This T cell receptor beta chain was captured in a study of T cells after yellow fever vaccination. On the study more broadly: SMART-Seq v4 Ultra Low Input prepared libraries from low-cell fractions.

Via MiXCR, TCRdb re-called the 5' RACE reads, giving one row per CDR3 protein. The sample contains hundreds of thousands of distinct CDR3 sequences, over 15% of which appear only once. Trimming cost V 3 bases and J 6 bases; bases outside gene matches: 3. The CDR3 has 13 residues. Per the germline V gene, CDR1 is KGHSH and CDR2 is LQKENI. This clonotype was seen a handful of times. Its antigen is currently unknown. Study-wide findings and caveats: At 95% to 97% for CD4 and approximately 89% for CD8, most primary-vaccination clones showed up again after the booster. Contaminating bulk clonotypes could be abundant in FACS-sorted repertoires. Among all clonotypes, a small share was observed in both CD4 and CD8 compartments.

The V and J genes are TRBV18 and TRBJ1-1, with 8 bases that match TRBD1. This receptor was obtained from a man aged 18-30 years who received the YFV17D yellow fever vaccine. The specimen comprised PBMCs, sampled before the yellow fever booster vaccination. This CDR3 is CASSPQGAAEAFF. CDR3 in DNA: TGTGCCAGCTCACCGCAGGGGGCGGCTGAAGCTTTCTTT.